This entry lists 26 T cell receptor beta chains sequenced from one sample in a study of T cell responses to AZD1222 COVID-19 vaccine. Assay: immunoSEQ multiplex PCR; the TCRdb copy retains only in-frame clones and omits some. The sample shows 100,000 to 150,000 clones, roughly 92% of them seen only once. This specimen was peripheral blood, taken 28 days after the second AZD1222 dose. These receptor sequences come from an adult who received the AZD1222 COVID-19 vaccine.

The chain couples TRBV2 to TRBJ2-7; the D gene is possibly TRBD1 (6 bases). The CDR3 spans 11 residues. Trimming stripped 8 bases from V and 2 bases from J, with 7 bases between. In germline, CDR1 is SNHLY, CDR2 FYNNEI. CDR3 amino acids: CASSGAYEQYF. CDR3 bases: TGTGCCAGCTCAGGGGCCTACGAGCAGTACTTC.

The CDR3 nucleotides read TGTGCCAGCAGTTACGGGGGATGGGGACTACCTTACACCGGGGAGCTGTTTTTT. Translation gives CASSYGGWGLPYTGELFF. The chain recombines TRBV6-2 or TRBV6-3 with TRBJ2-2; 7 nucleotides align to TRBD2. This CDR3 is built from 18 residues. The J segment lost 3 bases and the V segment lost 2 bases, leaving 12 bases of the junction unmatched. Germline values: CDR1 MNHEY, CDR2 SVGEGT.

The chain's CDR3 is CASSQQRYQETQYF. Here the CDR3 DNA reads TGCGCCAGCAGCCAGCAGAGGTACCAAGAGACCCAGTACTTC. The chain couples TRBV4-1 to TRBJ2-5; no definite D call. Germline CDR1 and CDR2: MGHRA and YSYEKL. V lost 3 bases, J lost 0 bases, and 8 bases lay in between. CDR3 length equals 14 residues.

V is TRBV3-1 (or the pseudogene TRBV3-2) and J is TRBJ1-3, with D unresolved. V shed 0 bases and J shed 0 bases, with 6 bases lying between them. CDR3 length: 15 amino acids. Germline-derived CDR1 and CDR2 are LGHDT and YNNKEL (reference sequence). DNA for the CDR3: TGTGCCAGCAGCCAAGATGACAACTCTGGAAACACCATATATTTT. Translation gives CASSQDDNSGNTIYF.

The J gene is TRBJ2-4, the V gene TRBV28, with 10 nucleotides matching TRBD2. The CDR3 totals 19 residues. J gave up 7 bases and V 3 bases, and 18 bases lay outside the gene matches. Germline assignment: CDR1 MDHEN and CDR2 SYDVKM. The CDR3 region has the DNA TGTGCCAGCAGTTTGGGGTGGGACAGGACTAGCGGTCCGGGTAACATTCAGTACTTC. This codes for CASSLGWDRTSGPGNIQYF.

CDR3 bases: TGCGCCAGCAGTCCGGGACTAGATGTCACCGGGGAGCTGTTTTTT. Translation gives CASSPGLDVTGELFF. The chain carries TRBV5-1 and TRBJ2-2, with 8 bases matching TRBD2. Unmatched junction bases numbered 7, after V lost 5 bases and J lost 4 bases. CDR3 size: 15 residues. Germline-derived CDR1 and CDR2 are SGHRS and YFSETQ.

This clone was picked up one time. The chain recombines TRBV18 with TRBJ2-3; TRBD2 might be the D (5 bases). This CDR3 comprises 17 residues. Trimming took 4 bases from V and 2 from J, leaving 19 bases between them. CDR1 is KGHSH and CDR2 is LQKENI in the germline V gene. CDR3 bases: TGTGCCAGCTCACTCACTGACTCTGGAGGTTTCACAGATACGCAGTATTTT. This encodes CASSLTDSGGFTDTQYF.

The rearrangement joins TRBV28 to TRBJ1-2, with 11 bases matching TRBD1. This CDR3 region has 14 residues. Germline values: CDR1 MDHEN, CDR2 SYDVKM. The J segment lost 8 bases and the V segment lost 6 bases, leaving 8 bases of the junction unmatched. In DNA, the CDR3 is TGTGCCAGCAGCTGGGACAGGGGGGAGTTGGGCTACACCTTC. Its protein product is CASSWDRGELGYTF.

This clone was picked up a small number of times. The V and J genes are TRBV6-2 or TRBV6-3 and TRBJ1-1, with D unclear. This CDR3 is built from 14 residues. Germline CDR1 reads MNHEY; CDR2 reads SVGEGT. Trimming cost V 0 bases and J 2 bases, with 7 bases left between them. As DNA, the CDR3 is TGTGCCAGCAGTTACTCGAACGAAAACACTGAAGCTTTCTTT. Translation gives CASSYSNENTEAFF.

The chain joins TRBV28 to TRBJ1-2; D is ambiguous. There are 13 residues in the CDR3. The V end was cut by 6 bases, the J end by 2 bases, with 10 bases between. The germline V gene has CDR1 MDHEN and CDR2 SYDVKM. In nucleotides, the CDR3 is TGTGCCAGCAGCTACCAGGTGAACTATGGCTACACCTTC. Encoded protein: CASSYQVNYGYTF.

The chain couples TRBV11-3 to TRBJ1-1; D call uncertain. CDR1 and CDR2 (germline): SGHNT, YENEEA. The CDR3 length is 14 residues. Trimming removed 5 bases from V and 3 bases from J, with 13 bases in between. DNA of the CDR3: TGTGCCAGCAGCCAAGAATCGGGGTACACTGAAGCTTTCTTT. This translates into CASSQESGYTEAFF. Full variable domain (remainder filled in from reference TRBV11-3 and TRBJ1-1): EAGVVQSPRYKIIEKKQPVAFWCNPISGHNTLYWYLQNLGQGPELLIRYENEEAVDDSQLPKDRFSAERLKGVDSTLKIQPAELGDSAVYLCASSQESGYTEAFFGQGTRLTVV.

The chain joins TRBV3-1 (or the pseudogene TRBV3-2) to TRBJ1-3; 7 bases align to TRBD1. With 1 base clipped from V and 1 base from J, the junction kept 7 bases outside the gene matches. The CDR3 sequence is 17 residues long. Germline CDR1 LGHDT, CDR2 YNNKEL (reference sequence). The CDR3 DNA is TGTGCCAGCAGCCAAGCGTTACTGACAGGGTCTGGAAACACCATATATTTT. This codes for CASSQALLTGSGNTIYF.

V gene TRBV12-3 or TRBV12-4 combines with J gene TRBJ1-1, with D unresolved. The V end was cut by 3 bases, the J end by 1 base, with 6 bases between. The CDR3 covers 13 residues. CDR3 amino acids: CASSFGRNTEAFF. CDR3 in DNA: TGTGCCAGCAGTTTCGGGCGGAACACTGAAGCTTTCTTT.

The genes are TRBV7-8 and TRBJ2-7, with a weak D call TRBD2 (6 bases). Germline V gene lookup returns CDR1 SGHVS and CDR2 FQNEAQ. The CDR3 loop spans 14 amino acids. V gave up 5 bases and J gave up 0 bases, with 11 bases separating them. CDR3 residues: CASSVGTRSYEQYF. The CDR3 nucleotides are TGTGCCAGCAGCGTCGGGACTCGCTCCTACGAGCAGTACTTC.

V gene TRBV4-3 combines with J gene TRBJ2-7; possibly TRBD2 for D (5 bases). Trimming left V 1 base short and J 4 bases short, with 11 bases between. Germline V gene lookup returns CDR1 LGHNA and CDR2 YSLEER. There are 14 residues in the CDR3. In nucleotides, the CDR3 is TGCGCCAGCAGCCAAGTGCGTCGCGGGTACGAGCAGTACTTC. Protein product: CASSQVRRGYEQYF.

This clone came up once. The rearrangement links TRBV28 to TRBJ1-5; possible D gene TRBD1, 5 bases. The CDR3 is 14 residues long. Germline values: CDR1 MDHEN, CDR2 SYDVKM. V was trimmed by 2 bases and J by 5 bases, leaving 10 bases between them. CDR3 sequence: CASSLGADHQPQHF. Here the CDR3 DNA reads TGTGCCAGCAGTTTAGGGGCAGATCATCAGCCCCAGCATTTT.

This clone was found a few times. The chain is built from TRBV7-6 and TRBJ2-3; D ambiguous. Trimming shortened V by 1 base and J by 5 bases, and 10 bases separated the two germline ends. The CDR3 totals 14 residues. Germline CDR1 SGHVS, CDR2 FNYEAQ. Here the CDR3 DNA reads TGTGCCAGCAGCTTAGTTTCCCTCGGAGATACGCAGTATTTT. It translates to CASSLVSLGDTQYF. The whole variable domain, filled in from reference TRBV7-6 and TRBJ2-3, reads GAGVSQSPRYKVTKRGQDVALRCDPISGHVSLYWYRQALGQGPEFLTYFNYEAQQDKSGLPNDRFSAERPEGSISTLTIQRTEQRDSAMYRCASSLVSLGDTQYFGPGTRLTVL.

V gene TRBV14 combines with J gene TRBJ2-3; the D gene could be TRBD1 or TRBD2 (5 bases each). The CDR3 consists of 16 residues. Germline V gene sequence: CDR1 SGHDN, CDR2 FVKESK. V lost 1 base to trimming and J lost 3 bases, with 14 bases between them. The CDR3 region is CASSQAIGTRTDTQYF. The CDR3 DNA is TGTGCCAGCAGCCAAGCGATCGGGACCAGGACAGATACGCAGTATTTT.

This clone is a singleton in its sample. This chain joins TRBV9 and TRBJ2-2, with unresolved D. This CDR3 is 15 amino acids long. Germline-derived CDR1 and CDR2 are SGDLS and YYNGEE. V dropped 1 base and J dropped 1 base, with 8 bases sitting between them. CDR3 loop: CASSVTVENTGELFF. The CDR3 bases are TGTGCCAGCAGCGTAACGGTGGAGAACACCGGGGAGCTGTTTTTT.

The chain couples TRBV27 to TRBJ1-6, with D possibly being TRBD1 (5 bases). The CDR3 is 16 residues long. Germline-derived CDR1 and CDR2 are MNHEY and SMNVEV (reference sequence). The V end lost 2 bases, the J end lost 2 bases, and 10 bases lay between the germline ends. The CDR3 nucleotides are TGTGCCAGCAGTTTAAGGCAGGGCGCCTATAATTCACCCCTCCACTTT. Translated, it gives CASSLRQGAYNSPLHF.

V gene TRBV18 combines with J gene TRBJ2-7; 9 bases align to TRBD1. Unmatched junction bases numbered 6, after V lost 9 bases and J lost 3 bases. The CDR3 is 13 residues long. Germline V gene data show CDR1 as KGHSH and CDR2 as LQKENI. The CDR3 sequence is CASSKDRGYEQYF. DNA for the CDR3: TGTGCCAGTTCCAAGGACAGGGGCTACGAGCAGTACTTC.

The rearrangement joins TRBV14 to TRBJ2-7; possible D gene TRBD2, 5 bases. This CDR3 has 16 residues. Trimming took 3 bases from V and 6 from J, leaving 21 bases between them. Germline CDR1 reads SGHDN; CDR2 reads FVKESK. As DNA, the CDR3 is TGTGCCAGCAGCCATTTTCTAGCCAGGCCTTTTGCCGAGCAGTACTTC. Translating it yields CASSHFLARPFAEQYF.

V usage is TRBV5-1 and J usage is TRBJ1-5; no clear D gene. This CDR3 has 14 residues. V was clipped by 0 bases and J by 2 bases, with 6 bases between them. The V gene's germline CDR1 is SGHRS and CDR2 YFSETQ. The CDR3 nucleotides read TGCGCCAGCAGCTTGGAGGCGGGCAATCAGCCCCAGCATTTT. Translated: CASSLEAGNQPQHF.

The chain links TRBV9 to TRBJ2-1; D gene unclear. V gave up 0 bases and J gave up 7 bases, with 8 bases separating them. Germline V gene data show CDR1 as SGDLS and CDR2 as YYNGEE. This CDR3 comprises 13 residues. CDR3 in amino acids: CASSVDRANEQFF. CDR3 nucleotides: TGTGCCAGCAGCGTAGACCGCGCTAATGAGCAGTTCTTC.

The chain uses TRBV7-2 and TRBJ2-7; either TRBD1 or TRBD2 may fit D (5 bases each). Between the trimmed V and J ends, which lost 5 bases and 4 bases, there was a span of 15 bases. Per germline, CDR1 SGHTA and CDR2 FQGNSA. This CDR3 comprises 14 residues. The CDR3 loop reads CASSPTSQGYEQYF. DNA of the CDR3: TGTGCCAGCAGCCCCACTAGTCAGGGATACGAGCAGTACTTC.

Comments on this clone: Other DNA sequences in the same sample also yield this CDR3. The V call is TRBV19, the J call TRBJ1-5; D perhaps matches TRBD1 (5 bases). Germline-derived CDR1 and CDR2 are LNHDA and SQIVND (reference sequence). The CDR3 totals 13 residues. V dropped 5 bases and J dropped 4 bases, with 9 bases sitting between them. The CDR3 is CASSGTGNQPQHF. The CDR3, as DNA: TGTGCCAGTAGTGGCACAGGAAATCAGCCCCAGCATTTT.